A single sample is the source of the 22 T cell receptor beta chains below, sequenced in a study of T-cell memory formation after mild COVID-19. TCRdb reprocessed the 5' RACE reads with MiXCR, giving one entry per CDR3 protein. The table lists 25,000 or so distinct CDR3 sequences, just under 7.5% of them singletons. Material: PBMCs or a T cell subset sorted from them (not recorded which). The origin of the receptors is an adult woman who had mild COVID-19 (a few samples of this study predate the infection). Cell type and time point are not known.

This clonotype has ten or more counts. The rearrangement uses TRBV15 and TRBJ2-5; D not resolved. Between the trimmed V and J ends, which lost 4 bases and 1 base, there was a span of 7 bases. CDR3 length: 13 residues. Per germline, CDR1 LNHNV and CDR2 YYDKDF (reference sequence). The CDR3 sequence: CATSKGVQETQYF. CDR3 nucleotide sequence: TGTGCCACCAGCAAAGGAGTCCAAGAGACCCAGTACTTC.

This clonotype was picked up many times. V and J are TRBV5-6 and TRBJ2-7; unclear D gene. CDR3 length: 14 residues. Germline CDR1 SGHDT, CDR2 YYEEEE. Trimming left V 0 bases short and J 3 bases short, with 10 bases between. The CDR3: CASSLGLLIYEQYF. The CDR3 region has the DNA TGTGCCAGCAGCTTGGGCCTACTGATCTACGAGCAGTACTTC.

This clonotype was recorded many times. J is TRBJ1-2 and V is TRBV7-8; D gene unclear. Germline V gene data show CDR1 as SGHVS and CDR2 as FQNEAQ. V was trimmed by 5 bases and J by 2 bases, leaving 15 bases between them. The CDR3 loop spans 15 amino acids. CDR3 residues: CASSPSGGPNYGYTF. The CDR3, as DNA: TGTGCCAGCAGCCCATCAGGAGGGCCCAACTATGGCTACACCTTC.

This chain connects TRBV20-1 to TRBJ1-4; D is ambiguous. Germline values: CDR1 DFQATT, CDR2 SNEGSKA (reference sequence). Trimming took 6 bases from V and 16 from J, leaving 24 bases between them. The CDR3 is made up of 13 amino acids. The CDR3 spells CSAPGQINLDPFF. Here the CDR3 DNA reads TGCAGTGCCCCAGGCCAGATCAATCTTGACCCGTTTTTT.

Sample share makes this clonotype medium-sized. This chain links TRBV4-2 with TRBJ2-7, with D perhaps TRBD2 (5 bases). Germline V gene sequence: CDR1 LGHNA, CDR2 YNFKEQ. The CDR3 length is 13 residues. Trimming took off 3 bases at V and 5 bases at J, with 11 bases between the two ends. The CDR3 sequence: CASSHRPGDEQYF. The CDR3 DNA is TGTGCCAGCAGCCACCGGCCCGGGGACGAGCAGTACTTC.

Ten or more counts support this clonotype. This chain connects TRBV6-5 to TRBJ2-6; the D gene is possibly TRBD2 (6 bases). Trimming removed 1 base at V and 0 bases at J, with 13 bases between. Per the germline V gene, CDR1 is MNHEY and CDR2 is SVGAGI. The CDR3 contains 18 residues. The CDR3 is CASSYLGRLDSGANVLTF. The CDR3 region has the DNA TGTGCCAGCAGTTACTTGGGCAGACTAGACTCTGGGGCCAACGTCCTGACTTTC.

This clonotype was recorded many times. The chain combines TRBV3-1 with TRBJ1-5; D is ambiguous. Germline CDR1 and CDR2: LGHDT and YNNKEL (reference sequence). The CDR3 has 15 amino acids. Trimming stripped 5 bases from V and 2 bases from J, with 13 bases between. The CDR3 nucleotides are TGTGCCAGCAGCTTCACCATGAACGGCAATCAGCCCCAGCATTTT. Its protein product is CASSFTMNGNQPQHF.

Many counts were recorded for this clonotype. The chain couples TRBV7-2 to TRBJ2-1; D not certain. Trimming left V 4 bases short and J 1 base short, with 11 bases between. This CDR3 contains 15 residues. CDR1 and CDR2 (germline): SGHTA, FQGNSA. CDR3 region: CASSSFYGSYNEQFF. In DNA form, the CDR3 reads TGTGCCAGCAGCTCCTTTTACGGGTCCTACAATGAGCAGTTCTTC.

CDR3 DNA sequence: TGTGCCTCGAGACAGGGCATGTATGGGGCCAACGTCCTGACTTTC. Translating gives CASRQGMYGANVLTF. The chain links TRBV10-3 to TRBJ2-6; TRBD1 matches at 7 bases. The J segment lost 3 bases and the V segment lost 11 bases, leaving 10 bases of the junction unmatched. The CDR3 sequence is 15 residues long. The germline V gene has CDR1 ENHRY and CDR2 SYGVKD.

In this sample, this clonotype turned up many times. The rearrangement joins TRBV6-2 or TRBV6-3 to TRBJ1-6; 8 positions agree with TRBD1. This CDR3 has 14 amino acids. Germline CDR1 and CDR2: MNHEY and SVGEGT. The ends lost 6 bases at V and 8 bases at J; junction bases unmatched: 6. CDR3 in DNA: TGTGCCAGCAGCCCGGGACAGGAGCATTCACCCCTCCACTTT. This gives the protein CASSPGQEHSPLHF.

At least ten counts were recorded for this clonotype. The DNA for the CDR3 is TGTGCCAGCAGTTACCGCAGGGGAGGCAATCAGCCCCAGCATTTT. Encoded protein: CASSYRRGGNQPQHF. The V call is TRBV6-5, the J call TRBJ1-5; possibly TRBD1 for D (6 bases). This CDR3 has 15 residues. V lost 2 bases, J lost 2 bases, and 10 bases lay in between. Germline loops: CDR1 MNHEY, CDR2 SVGAGI.

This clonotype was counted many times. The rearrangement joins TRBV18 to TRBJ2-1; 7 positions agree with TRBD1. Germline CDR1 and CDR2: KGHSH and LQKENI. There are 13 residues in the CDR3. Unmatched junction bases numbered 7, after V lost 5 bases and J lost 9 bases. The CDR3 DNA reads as TGTGCCAGCTCATCTCCAGGGGGTCGTGAGCAGTTCTTC. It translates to CASSSPGGREQFF.

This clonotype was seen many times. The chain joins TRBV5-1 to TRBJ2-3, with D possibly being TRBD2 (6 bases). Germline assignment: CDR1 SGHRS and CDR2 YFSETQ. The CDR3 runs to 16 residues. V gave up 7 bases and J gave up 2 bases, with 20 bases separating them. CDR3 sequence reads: CASHSGRGGFTDTQYF. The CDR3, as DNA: TGCGCCAGCCACTCAGGGCGGGGAGGTTTCACAGATACGCAGTATTTT.

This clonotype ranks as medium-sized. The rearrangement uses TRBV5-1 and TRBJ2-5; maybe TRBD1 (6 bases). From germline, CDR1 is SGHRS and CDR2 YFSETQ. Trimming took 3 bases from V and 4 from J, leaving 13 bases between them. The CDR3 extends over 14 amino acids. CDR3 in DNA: TGCGCCAGCAGCTCCGGGCAGGGGAGAGAGACCCAGTACTTC. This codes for CASSSGQGRETQYF.

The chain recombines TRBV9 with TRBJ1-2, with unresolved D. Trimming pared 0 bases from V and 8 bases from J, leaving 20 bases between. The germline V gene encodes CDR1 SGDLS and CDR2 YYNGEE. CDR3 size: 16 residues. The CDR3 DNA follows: TGTGCCAGCAGCGTAGGCTTCGACGACACCGTTTGGGGCTACACCTTC. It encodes CASSVGFDDTVWGYTF.

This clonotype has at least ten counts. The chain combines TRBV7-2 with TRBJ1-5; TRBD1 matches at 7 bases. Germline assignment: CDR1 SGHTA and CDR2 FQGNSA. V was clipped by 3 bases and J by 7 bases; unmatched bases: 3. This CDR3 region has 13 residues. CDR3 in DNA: TGTGCCAGCAGCTTGAGGGGGCAACAGCCCCAGCATTTT. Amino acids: CASSLRGQQPQHF.

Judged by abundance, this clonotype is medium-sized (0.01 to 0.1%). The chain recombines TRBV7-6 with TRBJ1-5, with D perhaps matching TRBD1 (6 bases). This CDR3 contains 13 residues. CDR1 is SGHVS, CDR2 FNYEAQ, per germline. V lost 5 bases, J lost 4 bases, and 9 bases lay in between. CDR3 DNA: TGTGCCAGCAGCCGGGACATTAATCAGCCCCAGCATTTT. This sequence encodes CASSRDINQPQHF.

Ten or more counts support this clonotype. This CDR3 is CSAQTGTANNEQFF. DNA of the CDR3: TGCAGTGCTCAGACCGGGACAGCGAACAATGAGCAGTTCTTC. The chain recombines TRBV20-1 with TRBJ2-1; 7 bases match TRBD1. Germline CDR1 DFQATT, CDR2 SNEGSKA (reference sequence). CDR3 length: 14 residues. V lost 5 bases and J lost 5; bases outside the gene matches: 9.

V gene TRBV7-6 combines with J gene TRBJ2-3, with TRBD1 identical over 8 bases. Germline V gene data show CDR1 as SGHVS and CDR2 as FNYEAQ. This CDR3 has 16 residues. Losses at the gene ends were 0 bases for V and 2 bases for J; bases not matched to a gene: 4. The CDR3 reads CASSLADREITDTQYF. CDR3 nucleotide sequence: TGTGCCAGCAGCTTAGCGGACAGGGAGATCACAGATACGCAGTATTTT.

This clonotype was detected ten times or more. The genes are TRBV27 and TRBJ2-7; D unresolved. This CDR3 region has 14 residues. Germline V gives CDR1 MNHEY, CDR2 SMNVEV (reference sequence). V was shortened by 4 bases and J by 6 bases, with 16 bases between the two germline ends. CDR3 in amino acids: CASSWDGRSAEQYF. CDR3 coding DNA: TGTGCCAGCAGTTGGGATGGGCGTTCCGCCGAGCAGTACTTC.

The CDR3 DNA sequence: TGTGCCAGCAGCAGACACACAGATACGCAGTATTTT. Residues: CASSRHTDTQYF. The chain uses TRBV5-6 and TRBJ2-3, with unresolved D. Trimming took 4 bases from V and 2 from J, leaving 5 bases between them. The CDR3 consists of 12 residues. Germline V gene sequence: CDR1 SGHDT, CDR2 YYEEEE.

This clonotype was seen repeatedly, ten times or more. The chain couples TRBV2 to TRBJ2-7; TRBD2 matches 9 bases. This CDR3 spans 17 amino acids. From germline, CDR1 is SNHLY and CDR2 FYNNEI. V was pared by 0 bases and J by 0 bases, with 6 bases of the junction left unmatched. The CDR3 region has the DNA TGTGCCAGCAGTGAAGCGCACCCTAGCGGGGTCTCCTACGAGCAGTACTTC. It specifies CASSEAHPSGVSYEQYF.